The clone carrying this T cell receptor beta chain appeared a few times. No antigen is known for it. V was trimmed by 7 bases and J by 2 bases, leaving 13 bases between them. The CDR3 has 14 residues. Germline CDR1 reads MDHEN; CDR2 reads SYDVKM. This sample is part of a study of beta chain features in type 1 diabetes. Study-wide findings and caveats: Comparison showed that naive, central memory and Treg TCRB repertoires appeared more similar among patients than among healthy donors. TCRB CDR3s from Type 1 diabetes patients were moderately but significantly shorter in all four CD4+ subsets.

Investigators reverse transcribed all isolated RNA, so they sequenced expressed TCRB transcripts. This table comes from immunoSEQ multiplex PCR, and its TCRdb copy is limited to in-frame clones, with some not included. The sample contains a few hundred thousand clones, about 12% of which appear only once. Purities in excess of 95% were seen in all sorted populations. This TCR came from a young woman with type 1 diabetes. Material: naive CD4+ T cells from blood. The chain recombines TRBV28 with TRBJ2-3; perhaps TRBD2 as D (5 bases). The CDR3 region is CASTTSGVTDTQYF. The CDR3 nucleotides read TGTGCCAGCACCACCAGCGGAGTCACAGATACGCAGTATTTT.